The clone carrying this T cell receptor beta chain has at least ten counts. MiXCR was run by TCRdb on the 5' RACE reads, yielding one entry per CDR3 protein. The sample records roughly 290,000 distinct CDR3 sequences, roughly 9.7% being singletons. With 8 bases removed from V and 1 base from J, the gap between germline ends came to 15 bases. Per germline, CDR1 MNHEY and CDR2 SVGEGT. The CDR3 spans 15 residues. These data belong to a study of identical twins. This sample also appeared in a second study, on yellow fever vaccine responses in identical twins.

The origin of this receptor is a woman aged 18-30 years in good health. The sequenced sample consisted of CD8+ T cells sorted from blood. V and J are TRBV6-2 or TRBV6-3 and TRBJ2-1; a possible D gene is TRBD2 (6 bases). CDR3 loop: CASRSGSSSYNEQFF. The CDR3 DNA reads TGTGCCAGCCGCTCCGGGAGTTCGTCCTACAATGAGCAGTTCTTC.